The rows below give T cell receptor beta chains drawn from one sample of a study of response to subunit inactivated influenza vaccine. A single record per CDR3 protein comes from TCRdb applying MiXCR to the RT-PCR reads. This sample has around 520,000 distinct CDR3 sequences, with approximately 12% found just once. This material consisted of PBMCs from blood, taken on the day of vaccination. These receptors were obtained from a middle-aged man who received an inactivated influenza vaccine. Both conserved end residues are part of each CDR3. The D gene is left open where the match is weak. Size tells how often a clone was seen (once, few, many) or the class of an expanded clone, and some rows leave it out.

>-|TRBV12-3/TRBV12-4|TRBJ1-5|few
CASSLPSGQPQHF
TGTGCCAGCAGTTTACCATCGGGTCAGCCCCAGCATTTT
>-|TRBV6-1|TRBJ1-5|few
CASSGAPDQPQHF
TGTGCCAGCTCAGGGGCGCCGGATCAGCCCCAGCATTTT
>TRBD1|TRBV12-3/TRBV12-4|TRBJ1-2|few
CASSRDRVEGYTF
TGTGCCAGCAGCCGGGACAGGGTAGAGGGCTACACCTTC
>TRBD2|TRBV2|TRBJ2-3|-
CASSGTSGRGTQYF
TGTGCCAGCAGCGGGACTAGCGGGAGAGGTACGCAGTATTTT
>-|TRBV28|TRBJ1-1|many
CASSETLLLAEAFF
TGTGCCAGCAGTGAGACACTTTTATTGGCTGAAGCTTTCTTT
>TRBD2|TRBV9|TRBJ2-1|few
CASSVGTSGAHEQFF
TGTGCCAGCAGCGTAGGGACTAGCGGGGCCCATGAGCAGTTCTTC
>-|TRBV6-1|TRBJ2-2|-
CASIGGTNTGELFF
TGTGCCAGCATTGGGGGGACGAACACCGGGGAGCTGTTTTTT
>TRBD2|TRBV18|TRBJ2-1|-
CASCQEGGLAGEIYNEQFF
TGTGCCAGCTGCCAAGAGGGCGGGCTAGCGGGAGAAATCTACAATGAGCAGTTCTTC
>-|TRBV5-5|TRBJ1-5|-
CASSLDPGSGPQHF
TGTGCCAGCAGCTTGGACCCGGGCTCCGGGCCCCAGCATTTT
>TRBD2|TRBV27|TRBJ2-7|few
CASSLWGLSASPYEQYF
TGTGCCAGCAGTTTATGGGGACTATCCGCATCCCCCTACGAGCAGTACTTC
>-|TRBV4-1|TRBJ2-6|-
CASSQEQAHGANVLTF
TGCGCCAGCAGCCAAGAACAGGCCCATGGGGCCAACGTCCTGACTTTC
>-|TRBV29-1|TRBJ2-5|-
CSVDKGMETQYF
TGCAGCGTCGACAAGGGGATGGAGACCCAGTACTTC
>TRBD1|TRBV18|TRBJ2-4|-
CASSPAGQGHIQYF
TGTGCCAGCTCCCCTGCGGGACAGGGTCACATTCAGTACTTC
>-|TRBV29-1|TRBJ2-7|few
CSYRDGNYEQYF
TGCAGCTACCGGGACGGCAACTACGAGCAGTACTTC
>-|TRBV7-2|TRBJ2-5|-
CASSPYFETQYF
TGTGCCAGCAGCCCGTATTTCGAGACCCAGTACTTC
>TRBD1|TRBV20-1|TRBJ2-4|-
CSARDGQVAKNIQYF
TGCAGTGCTAGAGACGGACAGGTCGCCAAAAACATTCAGTACTTC
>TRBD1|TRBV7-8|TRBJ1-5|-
CASSQGDRGISNQPQHF
TGTGCCAGCAGCCAAGGGGACAGGGGTATTAGCAATCAGCCCCAGCATTTT
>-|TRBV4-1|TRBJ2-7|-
CASSQATSNPAYEQYF
TGCGCCAGCAGCCAAGCAACTAGCAATCCTGCCTACGAGCAGTACTTC
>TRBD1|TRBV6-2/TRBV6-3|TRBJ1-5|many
CASSTRTGLEYSNQPQHF
TGTGCCAGCAGTACGAGGACAGGGTTGGAATATAGCAATCAGCCCCAGCATTTT
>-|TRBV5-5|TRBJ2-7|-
CASSFADTGSYEQYF
TGTGCCAGCAGCTTTGCCGATACAGGGTCTTACGAGCAGTACTTC
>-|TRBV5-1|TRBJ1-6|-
CASSVWTVGDSPLHF
TGCGCCAGCAGCGTCTGGACAGTGGGGGATTCACCCCTCCACTTT
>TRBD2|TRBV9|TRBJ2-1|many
CASSVDPSGGNEQFF
TGTGCCAGCAGCGTAGACCCTAGCGGGGGGAATGAGCAGTTCTTC
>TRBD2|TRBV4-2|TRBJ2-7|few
CASSQDGRNSYEQYF
TGTGCCAGCAGCCAAGACGGGAGGAACTCCTACGAGCAGTACTTC
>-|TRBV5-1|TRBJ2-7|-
CASSLHLARSSYEQYF
TGCGCCAGCAGCTTACATCTAGCGAGGAGCTCCTACGAGCAGTACTTC
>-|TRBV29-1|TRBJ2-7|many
CSAQTTGSSYEQYF
TGCAGCGCCCAGACCACAGGGTCATCCTACGAGCAGTACTTC
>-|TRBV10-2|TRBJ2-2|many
CASSEPGAGTGELFF
TGCGCCAGCAGTGAGCCGGGCGCGGGGACCGGGGAGCTGTTTTTT
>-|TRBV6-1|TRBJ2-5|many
CASSRGFQETQYF
TGTGCCAGCAGTCGCGGGTTTCAAGAGACCCAGTACTTC
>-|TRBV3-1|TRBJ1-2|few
CASSQENSVGGYTF
TGTGCCAGCAGCCAAGAGAATAGTGTCGGCGGCTACACCTTC
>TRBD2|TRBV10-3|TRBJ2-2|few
CAITPGSGENTGELFF
TGTGCCATCACCCCGGGGAGCGGGGAAAACACCGGGGAGCTGTTTTTT
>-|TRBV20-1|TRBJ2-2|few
CSALRGGASIGELFF
TGCAGTGCTCTCCGTGGGGGCGCTTCTATCGGGGAGCTGTTTTTT
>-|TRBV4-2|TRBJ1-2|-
CASSPSDGEYGYTF
TGTGCCAGCAGCCCCTCGGACGGAGAATATGGCTACACCTTC
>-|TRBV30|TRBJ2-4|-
CAWRNAGSGTKNIQYF
TGTGCCTGGAGAAACGCAGGGAGCGGAACCAAAAACATTCAGTACTTC
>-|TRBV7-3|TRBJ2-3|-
CASSFLGGPTDTQYF
TGTGCCAGCAGCTTCCTAGGAGGACCTACAGATACGCAGTATTTT
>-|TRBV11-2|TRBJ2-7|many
CASTRGGGQYF
TGTGCCAGCACCAGAGGTGGAGGGCAGTACTTC
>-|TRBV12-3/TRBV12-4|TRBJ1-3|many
CASRSSGNTIYF
TGTGCCAGCAGATCCAGCGGAAACACCATATATTTT
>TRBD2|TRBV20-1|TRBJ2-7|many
CSAVAGPTYEQYF
TGCAGTGCTGTAGCGGGACCGACCTACGAGCAGTACTTC
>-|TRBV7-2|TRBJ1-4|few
CASSRYSATNEKLFF
TGTGCCAGCAGCCGGTACAGCGCAACTAATGAAAAACTGTTTTTT
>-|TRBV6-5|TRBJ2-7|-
CASSYGSPRTYEQYF
TGTGCCAGCAGTTATGGTTCGCCCCGAACCTACGAGCAGTACTTC
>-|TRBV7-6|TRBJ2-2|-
CASSLGGEAGELFF
TGTGCCAGCAGCTTAGGCGGGGAAGCCGGGGAGCTGTTTTTT
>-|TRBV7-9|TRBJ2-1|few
CASSGTGGEQFF
TGTGCCAGCAGCGGGACTGGGGGTGAGCAGTTCTTC
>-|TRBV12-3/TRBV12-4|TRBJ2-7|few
CASSLRPDGQYF
TGTGCCAGCAGTTTACGGCCGGACGGGCAGTACTTC
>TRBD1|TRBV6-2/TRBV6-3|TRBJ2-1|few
CASSYSTRQGVFF
TGTGCCAGCAGTTACTCGACGAGACAGGGGGTGTTCTTC
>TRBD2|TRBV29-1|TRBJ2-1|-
CSVEMGASGRFDEQFF
TGCAGCGTTGAGATGGGAGCTAGCGGGAGGTTCGATGAGCAGTTCTTC
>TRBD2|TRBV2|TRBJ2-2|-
CASSEGLAGTGELFF
TGTGCCAGCAGTGAAGGGCTAGCGGGTACCGGGGAGCTGTTTTTT
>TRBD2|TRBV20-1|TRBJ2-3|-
CSVTLPGLTGFTDTQYF
TGCAGTGTCACCTTGCCGGGACTAACGGGATTCACAGATACGCAGTACTTT
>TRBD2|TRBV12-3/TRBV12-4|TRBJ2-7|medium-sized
CASSVGTSGSHKQYF
TGTGCCAGCAGCGTGGGGACTAGCGGGAGTCATAAGCAGTACTTC
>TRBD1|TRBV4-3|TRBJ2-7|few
CASSQADRGYEQYF
TGCGCCAGCAGCCAAGCGGACAGGGGGTACGAGCAGTACTTC
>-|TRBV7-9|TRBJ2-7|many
CASSLVARGYEQYF
TGTGCCAGCAGCTTAGTGGCTAGAGGATACGAGCAGTACTTC